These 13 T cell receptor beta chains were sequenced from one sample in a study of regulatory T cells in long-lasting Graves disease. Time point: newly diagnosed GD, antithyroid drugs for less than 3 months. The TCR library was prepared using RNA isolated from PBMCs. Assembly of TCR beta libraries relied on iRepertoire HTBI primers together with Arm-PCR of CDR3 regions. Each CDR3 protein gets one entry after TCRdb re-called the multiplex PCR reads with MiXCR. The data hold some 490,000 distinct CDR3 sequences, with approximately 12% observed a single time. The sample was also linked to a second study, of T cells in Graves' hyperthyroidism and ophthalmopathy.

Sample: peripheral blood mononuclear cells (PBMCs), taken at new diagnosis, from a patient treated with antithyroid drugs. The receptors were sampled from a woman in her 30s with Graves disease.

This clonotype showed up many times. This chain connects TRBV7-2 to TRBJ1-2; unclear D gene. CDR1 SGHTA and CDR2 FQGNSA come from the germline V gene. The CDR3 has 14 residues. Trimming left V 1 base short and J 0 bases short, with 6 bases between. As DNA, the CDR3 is TGTGCCAGCAGCTTAGATGGGGCTAACTATGGCTACACCTTC. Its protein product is CASSLDGANYGYTF.

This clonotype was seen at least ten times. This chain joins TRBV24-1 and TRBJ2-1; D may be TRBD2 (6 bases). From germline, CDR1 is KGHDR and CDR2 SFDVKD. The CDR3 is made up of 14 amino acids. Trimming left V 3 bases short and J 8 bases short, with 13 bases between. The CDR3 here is CATSDPTRSHEQFF. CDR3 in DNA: TGTGCCACCAGTGATCCGACTAGGTCCCATGAGCAGTTCTTC.

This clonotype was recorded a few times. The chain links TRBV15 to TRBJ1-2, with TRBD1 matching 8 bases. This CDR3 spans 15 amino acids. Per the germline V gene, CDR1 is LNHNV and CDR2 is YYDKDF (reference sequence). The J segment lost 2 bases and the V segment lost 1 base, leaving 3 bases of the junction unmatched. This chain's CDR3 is CATSRGDRLNYGYTF. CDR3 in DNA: TGTGCCACCAGCAGAGGGGACAGGCTAAACTATGGCTACACCTTC.

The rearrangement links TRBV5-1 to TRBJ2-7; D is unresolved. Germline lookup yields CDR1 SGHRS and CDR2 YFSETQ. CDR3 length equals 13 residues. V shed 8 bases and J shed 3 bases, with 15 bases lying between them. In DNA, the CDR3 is TGCGCCAGTCGACTTTCTGCCAACTACGAGCAGTACTTC. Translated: CASRLSANYEQYF.

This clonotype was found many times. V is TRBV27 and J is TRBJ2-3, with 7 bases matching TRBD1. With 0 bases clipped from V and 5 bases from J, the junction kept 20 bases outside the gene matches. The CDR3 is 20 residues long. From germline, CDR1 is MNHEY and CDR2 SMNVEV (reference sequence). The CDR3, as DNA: TGTGCCAGCAGTTTATCTGCGGGTCGTTTTTTAGGGGGCTTAGGAGATACGCAGTATTTT. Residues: CASSLSAGRFLGGLGDTQYF.

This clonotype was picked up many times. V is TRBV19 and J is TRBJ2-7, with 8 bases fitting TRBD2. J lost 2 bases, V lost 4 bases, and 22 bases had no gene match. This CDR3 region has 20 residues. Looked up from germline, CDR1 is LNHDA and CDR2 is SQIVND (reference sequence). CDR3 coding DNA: TGTGCCAGTAGTAAACGAGGTTTCGCAGAGGGCGGGAGGTTGGCCTACGAGCAGTACTTC. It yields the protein CASSKRGFAEGGRLAYEQYF.

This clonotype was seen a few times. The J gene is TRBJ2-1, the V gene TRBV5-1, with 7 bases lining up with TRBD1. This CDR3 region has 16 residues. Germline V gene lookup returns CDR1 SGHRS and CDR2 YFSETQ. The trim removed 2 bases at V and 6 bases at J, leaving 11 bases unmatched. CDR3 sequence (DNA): TGCGCCAGCAGCTTTACTACAGGGGTGGTGTCCAATGAGCAGTTCTTC. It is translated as CASSFTTGVVSNEQFF.

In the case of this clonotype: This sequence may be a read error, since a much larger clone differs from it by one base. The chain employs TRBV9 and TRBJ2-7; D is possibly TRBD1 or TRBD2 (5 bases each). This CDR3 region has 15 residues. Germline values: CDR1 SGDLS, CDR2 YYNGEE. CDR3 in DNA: TGTGCCAGCAGCGGACGGGACGGCAACTCCTACCAGCAGTACTTC. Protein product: CASSGRDGNSYQQYF. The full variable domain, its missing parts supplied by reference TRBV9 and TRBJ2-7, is DSGVTQTPKHLITATGQRVTLRCSPRSGDLSVYWYQQSLDQGLQFLIQYYNGEERAKGNILERFSAQQFPDLHSELNLSSLELGDSALYFCASSGRDGNSYQQYFGPGTRLTVT.

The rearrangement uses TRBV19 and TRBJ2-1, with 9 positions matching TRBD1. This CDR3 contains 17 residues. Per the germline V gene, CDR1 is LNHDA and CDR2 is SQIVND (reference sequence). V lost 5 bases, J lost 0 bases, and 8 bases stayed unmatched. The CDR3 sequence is CASSVSTGGTSYNEQFF. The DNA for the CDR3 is TGTGCCAGTAGTGTAAGCACAGGGGGCACCTCCTACAATGAGCAGTTCTTC.

CDR3 amino acids: CASGLAGWNTGELFF. CDR3 in DNA: TGTGCTAGTGGTTTGGCGGGGTGGAACACCGGGGAGCTGTTTTTT. V usage is TRBV12-5 and J usage is TRBJ2-2; D possibly corresponds to TRBD2 (5 bases). V lost 1 base and J 1 base, leaving 7 bases between the germline ends. The CDR3 has 15 residues. The germline V gene encodes CDR1 LGHNT and CDR2 FRNRAP. Looking up the rest from reference TRBV12-5 and TRBJ2-2 gives the full variable domain: DARVTQTPRHKVTEMGQEVTMRCQPILGHNTVFWYRQTMMQGLELLAYFRNRAPLDDSGMPKDRFSAEMPDATLATLKIQPSEPRDSAVYFCASGLAGWNTGELFFGEGSRLTVL.

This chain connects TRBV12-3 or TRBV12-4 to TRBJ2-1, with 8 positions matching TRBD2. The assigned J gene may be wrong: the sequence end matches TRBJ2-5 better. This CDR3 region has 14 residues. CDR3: CASSSSGSTETQYF. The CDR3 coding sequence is TGTGCCAGCAGTTCCAGCGGGAGTACGGAGACCCAGTACTTC.

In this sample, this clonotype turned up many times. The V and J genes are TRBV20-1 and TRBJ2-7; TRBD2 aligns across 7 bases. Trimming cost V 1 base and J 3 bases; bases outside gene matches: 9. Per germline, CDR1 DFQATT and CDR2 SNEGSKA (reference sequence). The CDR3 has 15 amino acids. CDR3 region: CSARGGLADFYEQYF. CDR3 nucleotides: TGCAGTGCTAGAGGCGGGCTAGCGGATTTCTACGAGCAGTACTTC.

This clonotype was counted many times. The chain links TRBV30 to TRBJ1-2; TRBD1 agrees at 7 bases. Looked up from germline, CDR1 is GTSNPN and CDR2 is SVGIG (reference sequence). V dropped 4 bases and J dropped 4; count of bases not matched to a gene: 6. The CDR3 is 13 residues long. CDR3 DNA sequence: TGTGCCTGGATGAGGGACAGAGTCTATGGCTACACCTTC. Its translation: CAWMRDRVYGYTF.